Each of the 26 T cell receptor beta chains below was sequenced from the same sample in a study of preoperative IRX-2 immunotherapy in early breast cancer. Sequenced by immunoSEQ multiplex PCR; TCRdb stores in-frame clones only, minus some. The sample carries more than 35,000 clones, 60% to 85% recorded once. Specified treatment: preoperative locoregional IRX-2 cytokine immunotherapy. The specimen comprised tumor tissue, sampled after IRX-2 immunotherapy. Every receptor here comes from a human donor with breast cancer.

The CDR3 nucleotides read TGCAGCGTTGATACCAGGGGCGGCTACGAGCAGTACTTC. This codes for CSVDTRGGYEQYF. The rearrangement links TRBV29-1 to TRBJ2-7; D possibly corresponds to TRBD1 (6 bases). Per germline, CDR1 SQVTM and CDR2 ANQGSEA. CDR3 length: 13 residues. V was trimmed by 3 bases and J by 3 bases, leaving 12 bases between them.

J is TRBJ2-5 and V is TRBV11-3; D possibly corresponds to TRBD2 (7 bases). Trimming cost V 1 base and J 6 bases, with 21 bases left between them. Germline CDR1 SGHNT, CDR2 YENEEA. The CDR3 totals 17 residues. This CDR3 reads CASSLVRRGGDQKTQYF. The DNA of the CDR3 is TGTGCCAGCAGCTTAGTAAGGAGGGGGGGCGATCAGAAGACCCAGTACTTC.

The chain couples TRBV28 to TRBJ2-3; no clear D. Germline loops: CDR1 MDHEN, CDR2 SYDVKM. V gave up 3 bases and J gave up 2 bases, with 9 bases separating them. This CDR3 is 14 amino acids long. The CDR3 reads CASSFLADTDTQYF. The CDR3 DNA follows: TGTGCCAGCAGTTTTTTGGCGGACACAGATACGCAGTATTTT.

This clone was detected only a few times. The V gene is TRBV5-1, the J gene TRBJ1-2; D may be TRBD1 (5 bases). V lost 4 bases and J lost 5, with 21 bases in between. The CDR3 covers 16 residues. Germline V gene lookup returns CDR1 SGHRS and CDR2 YFSETQ. The CDR3 nucleotides are TGCGCCAGCAGCGACGAGGGGAAAGGGACGGGTTATGGCTACACCTTC. Translation: CASSDEGKGTGYGYTF.

This chain joins TRBV5-1 and TRBJ1-5; perhaps TRBD1 as D (6 bases). Germline values: CDR1 SGHRS, CDR2 YFSETQ. This CDR3 contains 16 residues. The V and J ends lost 1 base and 3 bases respectively, with 14 bases between them. DNA of the CDR3: TGCGCCAGCAGCTTGTGGGGGGGCGCAAACAATCAGCCCCAGCATTTT. Its protein product is CASSLWGGANNQPQHF.

This chain connects TRBV1 to TRBJ1-1; no check of the table's D call, TRBD1, against the DNA was made. TRBV1 is flagged as a pseudogene. There are 13 residues in the CDR3. The CDR3 nucleotides are TGCGCCAGCAGCCAAGAAGGGGGCACTGAAGCTTTCTTT. It encodes CASSQEGGTEAFF.

V gene TRBV6-4 combines with J gene TRBJ1-4, with D possibly being TRBD1 (5 bases). This CDR3 region has 12 residues. V lost 10 bases and J 5 bases, leaving 11 bases between the germline ends. CDR1 and CDR2 from the germline V gene are MRHNA and SNTAGT. Written as DNA, the CDR3 is TGTGCCATCGGACAAAGGAATGAAAAACTGTTTTTT. It codes for CAIGQRNEKLFF.

The CDR3 bases are TGTGCCAGCAGCCGGTACACAGGGGAACGCGAGCAGTACTTC. Its translation: CASSRYTGEREQYF. V is TRBV7-1 and J is TRBJ2-7; TRBD1 aligns across 7 bases. TRBV7-1 is assigned to the ORF class and has an uncertain function. This CDR3 region has 14 residues. The V and J ends lost 5 bases and 6 bases, in that order; junction bases with no gene match: 10.

This clone is categorized as large. The chain couples TRBV11-3 to TRBJ2-4, with D uncertain. The germline gives CDR1 SGHNT, CDR2 YENEEA. This CDR3 region has 15 residues. V was cut by 0 bases and J by 0 bases, with 6 bases left in between. CDR3 in DNA: TGTGCCAGCAGCTTAGAGTGGGGAGCCAAAAACATTCAGTACTTC. Translated: CASSLEWGAKNIQYF.

V and J are TRBV6-8 and TRBJ1-6; TRBD1 aligns across 7 bases. Germline assignment: CDR1 MNHGY and CDR2 SAAAGT. V trimming: 0 bases; J trimming: 7 bases; junction bases outside the gene matches: 3. CDR3 length: 15 amino acids. CDR3 bases: TGTGCCAGCAGTTACTCGAAACAGGGGAATTCACCCCTCCACTTT. Translating gives CASSYSKQGNSPLHF.

This clone was seen only once. The CDR3 coding sequence is TGTGCCAGCTCACCAGGAGGACAGTCCGGGGAGCTGTTTTTT. This sequence encodes CASSPGGQSGELFF. The chain employs TRBV18 and TRBJ2-2, with D possibly being TRBD1 (6 bases). CDR1 and CDR2 (germline): KGHSH, LQKENI. The V end lost 2 bases, the J end lost 6 bases, and 10 bases lay between the germline ends. CDR3 size: 14 residues.

J is TRBJ1-4 and V is TRBV6-8; 9 nucleotides agree with TRBD1. CDR1 and CDR2 (germline): MNHGY, SAAAGT. CDR3 size: 16 residues. The ends lost 6 bases at V and 11 bases at J; junction bases unmatched: 16. The CDR3 loop reads CASSGDRADERNKLFF. CDR3 bases: TGTGCCAGCAGCGGGGACAGGGCGGACGAACGGAATAAACTGTTTTTT.

J is TRBJ2-1 and V is TRBV5-1, with 8 nucleotides matching TRBD2. This CDR3 is 14 amino acids long. Germline V lookup: CDR1 SGHRS, CDR2 YFSETQ. V gave up 1 base and J gave up 3 bases; unmatched junction bases: 0. The CDR3 protein is CASSLREGYNEQFF. CDR3 sequence (DNA): TGCGCCAGCAGCTTGCGGGAGGGCTACAATGAGCAGTTCTTC.

The chain carries TRBV19 and TRBJ2-1; D is possibly TRBD1 (5 bases). The germline V gene encodes CDR1 LNHDA and CDR2 SQIVND (reference sequence). With 8 bases removed from V and 2 bases from J, the gap between germline ends came to 16 bases. The CDR3 spans 15 residues. CDR3 residues: CASARGEWTYNEQFF. CDR3 nucleotides: TGTGCCAGTGCTAGGGGTGAGTGGACCTACAATGAGCAGTTCTTC.

V is TRBV6-8 and J is TRBJ2-2; D may be TRBD2 (6 bases). CDR1 is MNHGY and CDR2 is SAAAGT in the germline V gene. This CDR3 contains 17 residues. Trimming took off 6 bases at V and 0 bases at J, with 17 bases between the two ends. As DNA, the CDR3 is TGTGCCAGCAGGACGGGACTTGGGTTGGCGAACACCGGGGAGCTGTTTTTT. It translates to CASRTGLGLANTGELFF.

This chain links TRBV29-1 with TRBJ1-2, with D perhaps TRBD1 (5 bases). Trimming removed 4 bases from V and 5 bases from J, with 14 bases in between. The CDR3 covers 13 residues. From germline, CDR1 is SQVTM and CDR2 ANQGSEA. The CDR3 DNA reads TGCAGCGTTGTTACTGACAGCCATTATGGCTACACCTTC. Protein product: CSVVTDSHYGYTF.

This chain connects TRBV7-4 to TRBJ1-1, with TRBD1 matching over 8 bases. Trimming removed 4 bases from V and 6 bases from J; junction bases left unmatched: 7. From germline, CDR1 is SGHVT and CDR2 SQSDAQ. CDR3 length: 14 residues. The DNA of the CDR3 is TGTGCCAGCAGCTCATGGACAGGGAAGCCTGAAGCTTTCTTT. Translation: CASSSWTGKPEAFF.

The chain joins TRBV7-1 to TRBJ2-1; 12 bases agree with TRBD2. TRBV7-1 is an ORF; its function is uncertain. The CDR3 has 18 amino acids. The V segment lost 4 bases and the J segment 0 bases; nucleotides outside the gene matches: 7. CDR3 sequence: CASSLAPSGRGSYNEQFF. DNA for the CDR3: TGTGCCAGCAGCTTAGCCCCTAGCGGGAGGGGCTCCTACAATGAGCAGTTCTTC.

The chain couples TRBV7-6 to TRBJ1-2; D is perhaps TRBD1 (6 bases). Germline CDR1 SGHVS, CDR2 FNYEAQ. CDR3 length equals 16 residues. V shed 5 bases and J shed 5 bases, with 21 bases lying between them. CDR3 region: CASSQPNDPGEYGYTF. In DNA form, the CDR3 reads TGTGCCAGCAGCCAACCTAATGATCCAGGGGAGTATGGCTACACCTTC.

This clone occurred once. The chain couples TRBV11-3 to TRBJ1-1, with a possible D match to TRBD1 (6 bases). V was pared by 1 base and J by 3 bases, with 12 bases between. The CDR3 is 15 residues long. Germline V gene sequence: CDR1 SGHNT, CDR2 YENEEA. The CDR3 DNA follows: TGTGCCAGCAGCTTAGGGGACAATGGTTACACTGAAGCTTTCTTT. This gives the protein CASSLGDNGYTEAFF. Drawing the rest from reference TRBV11-3 and TRBJ1-1, the complete variable domain is EAGVVQSPRYKIIEKKQPVAFWCNPISGHNTLYWYLQNLGQGPELLIRYENEEAVDDSQLPKDRFSAERLKGVDSTLKIQPAELGDSAVYLCASSLGDNGYTEAFFGQGTRLTVV.

This clone was counted only a few times. The V and J genes are TRBV5-1 and TRBJ1-1, with a tentative D call TRBD1 (6 bases). In germline, CDR1 is SGHRS, CDR2 YFSETQ. The CDR3 sequence is 14 residues long. The germline V and J ends were trimmed by 4 bases and 8 bases, with 18 bases remaining between them. CDR3 nucleotides: TGCGCCAGCAGCACAACCCCTGGACAGTTGGAAGCTTTCTTT. This codes for CASSTTPGQLEAFF.

The chain combines TRBV7-5 with TRBJ2-1; no check of the table's D call, TRBD2, against the DNA was made. TRBV7-5 has pseudogene status. The CDR3 has 15 residues. In DNA form, the CDR3 reads TGTGTCAGAAGCTTCACTAGCGGGAGAAACAATGAGCAGTTCTTC. As protein: CVRSFTSGRNNEQFF.

The chain joins TRBV6-7 to TRBJ2-3; 7 positions match TRBD2. TRBV6-7 is an ORF, with its function uncertain. The CDR3 is 16 amino acids. V was pared by 2 bases and J by 5 bases, with 10 bases of the junction left unmatched. CDR3 sequence: CASSYVETSQRDTQYF. DNA for the CDR3: TGTGCCAGCAGTTACGTGGAGACTAGCCAGAGAGATACGCAGTATTTT.

The rearrangement uses TRBV19 and TRBJ1-1; D possibly corresponds to TRBD1 (5 bases). This CDR3 has 13 residues. In germline, CDR1 is LNHDA, CDR2 SQIVND (reference sequence). Trimming pared 7 bases from V and 2 bases from J, leaving 11 bases between. CDR3 in amino acids: CASTQGTNTEAFF. The CDR3, as DNA: TGTGCCAGTACCCAGGGCACAAACACTGAAGCTTTCTTT.

This clone was observed a single time. J is TRBJ1-3 and V is TRBV6-8; D is possibly TRBD1 (6 bases). The CDR3 sequence is 15 residues long. In germline, CDR1 is MNHGY, CDR2 SAAAGT. V lost 5 bases and J lost 0, with 11 bases in between. This CDR3 reads CASSVVDSSGNTIYF. The CDR3 DNA is TGTGCCAGCAGTGTCGTGGACAGCTCTGGAAACACCATATATTTT.

This clone was seen once. The V and J genes are TRBV5-1 and TRBJ2-7, with D hard to call. CDR3 length: 14 amino acids. With 0 bases removed from V and 3 bases from J, the gap between germline ends came to 10 bases. Germline values: CDR1 SGHRS, CDR2 YFSETQ. CDR3 amino acids: CASSLARTDYEQYF. The CDR3 nucleotides are TGCGCCAGCAGCTTGGCTCGGACGGACTACGAGCAGTACTTC.